This T cell receptor (beta chain) appears in the sequencing data of a study of CD8+CD57+ T cells in acquired aplastic anemia. Study results and caveats: Found in both controls and patients were 25 to 35 CD8+ CDR3 sequences.

Many counts were recorded for this clonotype. Its antigen is unidentified. Using genomic DNA as the template, TCR beta VDJ and CDR3 profiling was carried out. A single record per CDR3 protein comes from TCRdb applying MiXCR to the reads. This sample carries roughly 200,000 distinct CDR3 sequences, roughly 60% of them seen once, and the ten largest clones take around 58%. Individuals selected for sequencing had exhibited CD8+CD57+ cell expansion on flow cytometry. At blood sampling, none of the patients had yet received therapy. The CDR3 is 15 amino acids. The germline CDR1 and CDR2 sequences are SEHNR and FQNEAQ (reference sequence). The V and J ends lost 11 bases and 3 bases respectively, with 22 bases between them.

This sequence originates from a human donor with aplastic anemia. Sequenced sample: sorted CD4+, CD8+, or CD8+CD57+ T cells (not recorded which) from PBMCs. This chain links TRBV7-9 with TRBJ1-1, with TRBD1 as a possible D gene (6 bases). The CDR3 is CAGSSLTGLYTEAFF. CDR3 coding DNA: TGTGCCGGATCTAGCCTGACAGGACTTTACACTGAAGCTTTCTTT.